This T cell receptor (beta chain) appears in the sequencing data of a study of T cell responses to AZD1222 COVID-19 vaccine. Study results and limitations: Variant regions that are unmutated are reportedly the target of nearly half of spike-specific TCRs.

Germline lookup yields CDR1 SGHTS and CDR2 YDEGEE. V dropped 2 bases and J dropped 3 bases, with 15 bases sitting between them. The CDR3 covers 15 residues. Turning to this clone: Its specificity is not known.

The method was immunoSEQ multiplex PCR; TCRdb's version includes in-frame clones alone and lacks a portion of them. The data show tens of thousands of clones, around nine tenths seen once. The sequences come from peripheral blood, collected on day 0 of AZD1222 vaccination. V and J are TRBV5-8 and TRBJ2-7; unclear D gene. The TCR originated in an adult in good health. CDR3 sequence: CASSFLQAFSYEQYF. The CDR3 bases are TGTGCCAGCAGCTTCCTGCAGGCTTTCAGCTACGAGCAGTACTTC.